This T cell receptor (beta chain) was recovered during a study of cytomegalovirus exposure and HLA in healthy donors (dated by TCRdb to the late 2010s). Some background on the complete study: According to an earlier analysis of a few hundred of the donors, about 180 million T cells yielded 120 million or so unique TCR beta sequences and about 300 Gb of sequence data. An early release covering roughly 600 HLA-typed donors comprised 250 to 350 gigabases of sequencing data and 85 million to 100 million unique TCR sequences. The genetic ancestry cluster associated with self-reported Caucasian donors included about four fifths of the 398 genotyped donors. The study was designed to test whether signatures of past pathogen exposure could be identified by cataloging public T cell receptors. Using immunosequencing, the study profiled T cell repertoires from about 620 subjects and related those repertoires to cytomegalovirus serostatus. Besides the first cohort of more than 650 subjects, a separate validation cohort made up of roughly 120 different subjects was used. To predict cytomegalovirus infection status, the study combined high-throughput TCR immunosequencing, statistical association of individual TCRs with disease status, and machine learning. A later analysis re-examined previously published TCR beta repertoires from just over 650 donors and added high-resolution HLA genotyping to investigate patterns of TCR occurrence. Rather than drawing on any new phenotypic data, the later analysis identified candidate immune exposures from TCR beta sequences and the way those sequences occurred across donors. An earlier analysis of approximately 580 of the donors used high-throughput TCR beta sequencing to judge whether each TCR beta V gene segment behaved as functional or pseudogenic. Donor age, sex, ethnicity and CMV serostatus were collected together with the repertoire data. Genome-wide SNP genotypes for about three fifths of the roughly 670 donors were used in a later genetic analysis, which treated that subset as a discovery cohort. Every repertoire in the discovery cohort had been generated on one and the same sequencing platform. Both class I and class II loci were covered by HLA typing, at four-digit resolution. Typing coverage differed by locus: A, B, C, DRB1 and DQB1 were typed in roughly 629-630 donors, DQA1 in 522, DPA1 in some 570, and DPB1 in approximately 450. Four or five DR-DQ haplotypes were treated as single units for association and clustering because of strong linkage in the cohort. Across some 400 genotyped donors of the cohort, an average of roughly 230,000 unique TCR beta nucleotide sequences per donor were sequenced, and around 19% of those sequences were non-productive.

As for this clone: Its antigen target is currently unknown. No base quality information exists; no much larger clone differs at one position.

The CDR3, cysteine through phenylalanine, is 15 amino acids long. CDR3 DNA only is kept here, 45 bases in frame from base 1. Compared with germline, V lacks 5 bases and J lacks 3 bases; bases without a gene match: 4. Sequences MNHEY (CDR1) and SVGAGI (CDR2) are obtained from the germline V gene. The cohort was made up of roughly 670 healthy bone marrow donors. Cohort members were all nominally healthy when sampled, although unrecorded immune exposures were likely present. The donor was CMV seronegative and belonged to the group of 350 or so seronegative cohort members. Each donor provided a peripheral blood sample, and peripheral blood mononuclear cells were used for TCR beta sequencing. The Qiagen DNeasy Blood Extraction Kit was used to extract genomic DNA from the blood cell samples. Results and caveats for the whole study, not just this receptor: According to a later analysis, most CMV-associated TCR beta chains appeared to be HLA-restricted, and the HLA associations seemed to be driven largely by CMV exposure. It was suggested by the authors that the approach could potentially be generalized to other disease states and immunological phenotypes. Specific HLA alleles were associated with over 15,000 TCR beta sequences at a false discovery rate of 0.05 in a later analysis. An association between a missense DCLRE1C variant and V-gene and J-gene trimming of TCR beta chains was found in a later genetic analysis and replicated in an independent cohort. A later genetic analysis reported fewer N-insertions in productive TCRs among donors in an Asian-associated ancestry cluster than the approximately 700-donor mean. The study gave a list of 150 to 200 TCR beta chains associated with cytomegalovirus. The presence/absence analyses assumed that sequencing depth was roughly uniform across donors, and that assumption may not be true. A further reported finding was that TCR beta sequences accurately predicted the HLA-A and HLA-B alleles for most subjects in the first cohort. Most TCR sequences were observed very rarely across donors, whereas some public TCRs were present in many individuals. In a later analysis, the rate of TCR association differed among HLA loci, with DRB1 alleles having the most associated TCRs and HLA-C alleles having the fewest. Three of the identified cytomegalovirus-associated TCR beta chains were confirmed in vitro to be specific for cytomegalovirus antigens. Because HLA typing was unavailable for some donors at each locus, only the typed subset was used in association tests. A cluster of highly shared sequence variants was judged likely to represent a technical artifact of the sequencing pipeline. This cohort had only TCR beta chains sequenced, and the lack of alpha or paired-chain data limited which features could be detected. An earlier analysis of several hundred of the donors showed that most TCR beta V segments appeared in productive rearrangements either about 90% or about 30% of the time, which broadly matched IMGT annotations. The 87-base-pair reads could not distinguish some IMGT-functional V segments, including TRBV6-2 and TRBV6-3, so those segments were excluded. Assigning TCR associations to individual alleles was difficult when HLA alleles, especially DR and DQ, strongly co-occurred. The classifier was reported to diagnose cytomegalovirus status with high specificity and sensitivity in both the original cohort and the validation cohort. A later analysis reported that several top co-occurrence clusters appeared linked to parvovirus B19, influenza, CMV and Epstein-Barr virus. In a later analysis, HLA-associated TCR beta chains were found to be more clonally expanded and to have lower generation probabilities than equally common non-associated chains. For the cohort, immune exposure information was limited to CMV serostatus. Because counts were too low, around 17 rarely observed V segments, including chromosome 9 orphons, were left out of the earlier analysis of 500 to 650 of the donors. Correlated functional status among segregating V segments might reflect linkage disequilibrium, but an unknown experimental factor could not be ruled out.

Receptor amplification or capture employed the immunoSEQ multiplex PCR assay. For the multiplex PCR, a mixture combining 60 forward primers for TCR Vbeta segments and 13 reverse primers for TCR Jbeta segments was used. A multiplex PCR assay on genomic DNA amplified the CDR3 region of rearranged TCR beta genes. Amplified TCR beta libraries were sequenced as 87-base-pair reads on the Illumina HiSeq System. The authors processed their data as follows. Across the roughly 640 repertoires, a later analysis counted some 80 million unique TCR beta chains, about 10 million of which were shared by at least two donors. To remove PCR and sequencing errors, raw reads were error-corrected and collapsed into unique sequences using a nearest-neighbor algorithm that merged closely related sequences. V, D and J gene segments were assigned by aligning CDR3 sequences to IMGT reference sequences. For a sequence to be retained, a match of at least six nucleotides to both a V gene segment and a J gene segment was required. Rearrangements were classified as productive when the CDR3 lacked stop codons and remained in frame with V and J, and all other rearrangements were classified as non-productive. CDR3 was defined by IMGT convention, running from the second conserved V-encoded cysteine to the conserved J-encoded phenylalanine. Sequences without an unambiguous match to a single V gene segment were excluded from the earlier analysis of approximately 560 of the donors. An earlier analysis of several hundred of the donors called V segments functional above 56.7% productive rearrangements and segregating when the between-donor standard deviation exceeded 5%. To diagnose cytomegalovirus status from the catalog of TCR beta chain sequences, a statistical classification framework was built. V and J gene assignment, in a later analysis, came from comparing TCR nucleotide sequences with IMGT/GENE-DB human TR gene sequences. The TCRdist pipeline was used in a later analysis to assign CDR3 sequences and most-parsimonious VDJ recombination scenarios. In a later analysis, each TCR beta chain was defined by its CDR3 amino acid sequence together with its V-gene family, and reads without a unique V-gene family were excluded. In a later analysis, approximately 590 highly shared, low-generation-probability nucleotide sequences were removed to address suspected cross-contamination and a sequencing artifact. In a later analysis, a clonal expansion index for each public chain was calculated from normalized within-repertoire ranks of inferred template counts. Generation probabilities in a later analysis came from a VDJ recombination model fitted to out-of-frame rearrangements, and those results were checked against IGoR. In a later analysis, TCR-TCR, TCR-HLA and TCR-CMV co-occurrence was scored with hypergeometric tests, and a repertoire-size bias correction was applied to TCR pairs. To estimate false discovery rates, a later analysis permuted the HLA or CMV assignments 20 times. In a later analysis, co-occurring TCRs were grouped using DBSCAN, and TCRdist sequence similarity was added for clustering within HLA-allele-positive subsets. For co-occurrence clustering, repertoires with fewer than 30,000 or more than 120,000 public chains were excluded, along with about five repertoires with anomalous nucleotide sharing. TCRdb provides this immuneACCESS table in a form limited to in-frame rearrangements. Some clones are lacking; in checked studies, under half of them reflect an unresolved V gene, and why the rest are absent is not known. Clonal size and the V and J genes are those of that table, whereas D and trimming came from the DNA. The sample table contains roughly 180,000 clones; only one count was recorded for about 84% of them. Roughly 5% of the sample lies in the top ten.

The rearranged chain carries TRBV6-5 and TRBJ2-1; the central 10 bases match TRBD2. This TCR came from a man aged 18 to 35 in good health and CMV-seronegative. Source material: PBMCs. The CDR3 protein is CASSPLAGDYNEQFF. The nucleotide sequence is TGTGCCAGCAGTCCTCTAGCGGGGGACTACAATGAGCAGTTCTTC.